This entry is about one TCR beta chain. The antigen is unknown. The record originates from a study of T cell responses to AZD1222 COVID-19 vaccine. Broader study findings: Sampling captured repertoires only after the peak T cell response. CD4 TCRs covered the whole spike, strongest at regions 160-218 and 743-854.

Measured with immunoSEQ multiplex PCR; TCRdb has only the in-frame clones, and not every one. This table holds over 110,000 clones, about 93% found once. This CDR3 spans 14 amino acids. Germline V gene data show CDR1 as SEHNR and CDR2 as FQNEAQ (reference sequence). Trimming shortened V by 3 bases and J by 3 bases, and 9 bases separated the two germline ends. This sequence was found in an adult in good health. The material sequenced was peripheral blood, taken on day 0 of AZD1222 vaccination. The chain carries TRBV7-9 and TRBJ1-5; D not resolved. The CDR3 loop is CASSFSTDNQPQHF. The CDR3 nucleotides read TGTGCCAGCAGCTTCAGTACGGACAATCAGCCCCAGCATTTT.